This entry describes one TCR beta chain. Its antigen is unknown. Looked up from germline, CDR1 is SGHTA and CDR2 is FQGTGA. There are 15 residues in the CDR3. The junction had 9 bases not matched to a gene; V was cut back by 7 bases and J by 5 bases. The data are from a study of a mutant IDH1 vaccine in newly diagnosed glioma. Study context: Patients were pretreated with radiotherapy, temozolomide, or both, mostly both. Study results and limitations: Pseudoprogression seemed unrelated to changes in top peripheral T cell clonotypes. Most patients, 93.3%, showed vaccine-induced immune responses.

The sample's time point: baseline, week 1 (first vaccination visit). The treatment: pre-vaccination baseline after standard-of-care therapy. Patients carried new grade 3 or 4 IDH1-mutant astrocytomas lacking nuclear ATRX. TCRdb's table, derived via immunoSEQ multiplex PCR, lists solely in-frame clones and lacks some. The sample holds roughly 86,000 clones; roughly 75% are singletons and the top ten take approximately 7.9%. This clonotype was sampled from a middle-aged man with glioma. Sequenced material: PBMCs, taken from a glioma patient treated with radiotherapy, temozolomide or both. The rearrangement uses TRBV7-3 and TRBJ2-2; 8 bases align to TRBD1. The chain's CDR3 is CASKAEQGGTGELFF. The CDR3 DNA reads TGTGCCAGCAAAGCGGAACAGGGGGGAACCGGGGAGCTGTTTTTT.